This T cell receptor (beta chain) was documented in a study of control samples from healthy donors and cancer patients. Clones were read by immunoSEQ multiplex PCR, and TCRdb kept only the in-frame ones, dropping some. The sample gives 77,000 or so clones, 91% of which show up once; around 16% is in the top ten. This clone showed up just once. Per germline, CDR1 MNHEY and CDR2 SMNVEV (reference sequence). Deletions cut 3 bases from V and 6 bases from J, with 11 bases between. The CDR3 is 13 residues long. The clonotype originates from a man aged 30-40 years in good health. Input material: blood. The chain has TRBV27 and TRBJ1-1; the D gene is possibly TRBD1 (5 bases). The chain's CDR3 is CASSFRGLPEAFF. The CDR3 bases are TGTGCCAGCAGTTTTCGGGGACTACCTGAAGCTTTCTTT.